This is a list of T cell receptor beta chains from one sample in a study of blood T cell repertoires in COVID-19. Measured with immunoSEQ multiplex PCR; TCRdb has only the in-frame clones, and not every one. This table has about 20,000 clones, more than 80% appearing once. The specimen sequenced was peripheral blood. All receptors come from a human donor in a cohort sampled during active COVID-19. Each CDR3 is given with its conserved first and last residue. The order of the fields is J gene, D gene, CDR3 length, clone size, V gene, CDR3 DNA, CDR3 protein. D genes are given only for firm matches. Clone size is not always given. Where it is, it says once, few, many or a class for expanded clones.

j_gene: TRBJ2-7; d_gene: TRBD1; len: 16; abundance: NA; v_gene: TRBV5-1; CDR3nt: TGCGCCAGCAGCTTGGGAGGGACAGGGGGCATGTACGAGCAGTACTTC; CDR3aa: CASSLGGTGGMYEQYF
j_gene: TRBJ1-6; d_gene: TRBD1; len: 15; abundance: NA; v_gene: TRBV5-1; CDR3nt: TGCGCCAGCAGCCCACAGGGGGCGGATAATTCACCCCTCCACTTT; CDR3aa: CASSPQGADNSPLHF
j_gene: TRBJ2-1; d_gene: TRBD2; len: 14; abundance: NA; v_gene: TRBV28; CDR3nt: TGTGCCAGCAGTACTAGCGGGAGGGGAAATGAGCAGTTCTTC; CDR3aa: CASSTSGRGNEQFF
j_gene: TRBJ1-6; d_gene: NA; len: 13; abundance: NA; v_gene: TRBV27; CDR3nt: TGTGCCAGCAGTGCCCAGGGATTCTCACCCCTCCACTTT; CDR3aa: CASSAQGFSPLHF
j_gene: TRBJ2-6; d_gene: NA; len: 15; abundance: NA; v_gene: TRBV10-3; CDR3nt: TGTGCCATCAAGTCCGGGGTACCGGGGGCCAACGTCCTGACTTTC; CDR3aa: CAIKSGVPGANVLTF
j_gene: TRBJ1-3; d_gene: NA; len: 15; abundance: NA; v_gene: TRBV6-1; CDR3nt: TGTGCCAGCAGTGAAGCAGGGGCGCCAGGAAACACCATATATTTT; CDR3aa: CASSEAGAPGNTIYF
j_gene: TRBJ2-3; d_gene: TRBD2; len: 17; abundance: NA; v_gene: TRBV7-9; CDR3nt: TGTGCCAGCAGCTTAGGTAGCGGGAGTTCAAGCACAGATACGCAGTATTTT; CDR3aa: CASSLGSGSSSTDTQYF
j_gene: TRBJ2-7; d_gene: TRBD2; len: 14; abundance: few; v_gene: TRBV6-2/TRBV6-3; CDR3nt: TGTGCCAGCAGTTACGGGACTAGCGGGTACGAGCAGTACTTC; CDR3aa: CASSYGTSGYEQYF
j_gene: TRBJ2-2; d_gene: NA; len: 15; abundance: NA; v_gene: TRBV10-2; CDR3nt: TGCGCCAGCAGTGAGTCGGGGGGATGGACCGGGGAGCTGTTTTTT; CDR3aa: CASSESGGWTGELFF
j_gene: TRBJ1-6; d_gene: NA; len: 16; abundance: NA; v_gene: TRBV6-5; CDR3nt: TGTGCCAGCAGTTACTCGGCAGGGACTGTTAATTCACCCCTCCACTTT; CDR3aa: CASSYSAGTVNSPLHF
j_gene: TRBJ2-1; d_gene: NA; len: 12; abundance: NA; v_gene: TRBV11-3; CDR3nt: TGTGCCAGCAGCCCTGAATACAGGCAGCAGTTCTTC; CDR3aa: CASSPEYRQQFF
j_gene: TRBJ1-5; d_gene: TRBD1; len: 18; abundance: once; v_gene: TRBV27; CDR3nt: TGTGCCAGCAGTTTAATGGGACAGGGCGCCATGGGCAATCAGCCCCAGCATTTT; CDR3aa: CASSLMGQGAMGNQPQHF
j_gene: TRBJ1-1; d_gene: NA; len: 12; abundance: NA; v_gene: TRBV3-1/TRBV3-2; CDR3nt: TGTGCCAGCAGCCAAGAGGGCAGGGCAACTTTCTTT; CDR3aa: CASSQEGRATFF
j_gene: TRBJ1-2; d_gene: NA; len: 16; abundance: NA; v_gene: TRBV21-1; CDR3nt: TGTGCCAGCAGCAAAATTGAACCGGGACAGGGTTGTGGCTACACCTTC; CDR3aa: CASSKIEPGQGCGYTF
j_gene: TRBJ1-1; d_gene: NA; len: 12; abundance: NA; v_gene: TRBV2; CDR3nt: TGTGCCAGCCAGGGCTGGAACACTGAAGCTTTCTTT; CDR3aa: CASQGWNTEAFF
j_gene: TRBJ1-1; d_gene: NA; len: 14; abundance: NA; v_gene: TRBV10-2; CDR3nt: TGCGCCACCAGAGACCGGACAGTAGCCGCTGAAGCTTTCTTT; CDR3aa: CATRDRTVAAEAFF
j_gene: TRBJ2-3; d_gene: TRBD2; len: 16; abundance: NA; v_gene: TRBV13; CDR3nt: TGTGCCAGCAGCTCACTCGGACTAGCTAGCACAGATACGCAGTATTTT; CDR3aa: CASSSLGLASTDTQYF
j_gene: TRBJ2-7; d_gene: TRBD1; len: 14; abundance: NA; v_gene: TRBV28; CDR3nt: TGTGCCAGCGGGCCGGGACAGGGTCTCTACGAGCAGTACTTC; CDR3aa: CASGPGQGLYEQYF
j_gene: TRBJ2-7; d_gene: NA; len: 15; abundance: NA; v_gene: TRBV9; CDR3nt: TGTGCCAGCAGCCCTGGCACCGGAGACGCCTACGAGCAGTACTTC; CDR3aa: CASSPGTGDAYEQYF
j_gene: TRBJ2-3; d_gene: TRBD2; len: 16; abundance: NA; v_gene: TRBV6-6; CDR3nt: TGTGCCAGCAGTTCATATCTAGCGGGAGCCGGAGATACGCAGTATTTT; CDR3aa: CASSSYLAGAGDTQYF
j_gene: TRBJ1-1; d_gene: NA; len: 13; abundance: NA; v_gene: TRBV6-5; CDR3nt: TGTGCCAGCAGTCTGGGCAAAAACACTGAAGCTTTCTTT; CDR3aa: CASSLGKNTEAFF
j_gene: TRBJ2-2; d_gene: NA; len: 16; abundance: NA; v_gene: TRBV7-9; CDR3nt: TGTGCCAGCAGCTTAGTCGCGGGCGGAAGCACCGGGGAGCTGTTTTTT; CDR3aa: CASSLVAGGSTGELFF
j_gene: TRBJ1-4; d_gene: NA; len: 16; abundance: few; v_gene: TRBV4-1; CDR3nt: TGCGCCAGCAGCCAGAACAACAGGCCCTCTCGGGAAAAACTGTTTTTT; CDR3aa: CASSQNNRPSREKLFF
j_gene: TRBJ1-1; d_gene: NA; len: 16; abundance: NA; v_gene: TRBV5-1; CDR3nt: TGCGCCAGCAGCCCCGGGGGGAGGGCTCGTAACACTGAAGCTTTCTTT; CDR3aa: CASSPGGRARNTEAFF
j_gene: TRBJ1-1; d_gene: NA; len: 12; abundance: NA; v_gene: TRBV25-1; CDR3nt: TGTGCCAGCAGTGAATTCCTCCCTGAAGCTTTCTTT; CDR3aa: CASSEFLPEAFF
j_gene: TRBJ2-5; d_gene: NA; len: 15; abundance: once; v_gene: TRBV4-2; CDR3nt: TGTGCCAGCAGCCAAGACTCCCGGGGGCAAGAGACCCAGTACTTC; CDR3aa: CASSQDSRGQETQYF
j_gene: TRBJ2-1; d_gene: NA; len: 12; abundance: NA; v_gene: TRBV6-5; CDR3nt: TGTGCCAGCACCCGAGATTACAATGAGCAGTTCTTC; CDR3aa: CASTRDYNEQFF
j_gene: TRBJ2-1; d_gene: TRBD2; len: 15; abundance: NA; v_gene: TRBV12-5; CDR3nt: TGTGCTAGTGGTTTGGTATTGAGCGGGAGCGATGAGCAGTTCTTC; CDR3aa: CASGLVLSGSDEQFF